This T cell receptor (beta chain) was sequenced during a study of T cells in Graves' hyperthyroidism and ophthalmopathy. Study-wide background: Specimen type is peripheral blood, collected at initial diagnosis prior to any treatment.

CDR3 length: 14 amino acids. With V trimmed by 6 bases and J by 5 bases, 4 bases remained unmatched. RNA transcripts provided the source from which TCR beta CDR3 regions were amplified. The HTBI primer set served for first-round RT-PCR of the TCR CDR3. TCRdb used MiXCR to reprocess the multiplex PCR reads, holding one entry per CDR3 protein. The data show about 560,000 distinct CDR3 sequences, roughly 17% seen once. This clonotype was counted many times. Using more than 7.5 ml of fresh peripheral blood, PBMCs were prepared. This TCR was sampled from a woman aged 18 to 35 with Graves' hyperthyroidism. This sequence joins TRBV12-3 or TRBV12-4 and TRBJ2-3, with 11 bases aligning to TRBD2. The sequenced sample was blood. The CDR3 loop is CASRIAGGRDTQYF. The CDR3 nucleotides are TGTGCCAGCAGGATAGCGGGGGGGCGAGATACGCAGTATTTT.